This TCR beta chain came from a study of T cell repertoires in cytomegalovirus infection. Turning to the study itself: Through public TCR beta signatures, both CMV infection and matching HLA type were indicated.

The CDR3 spans 17 residues. Trimming pared 5 bases from V and 0 bases from J, leaving 19 bases between. Germline CDR1 reads SEHNR; CDR2 reads FQNEAQ (reference sequence). As concerns this clonotype: Its antigen is not identified.

Study-wide points: Predominance within the ex vivo response was attributable to HLA-C-restricted CMV-specific TCR beta clonotypes. Pooled public TCR beta family frequency picked out CMV carriers with the relevant HLA.

TCRdb fed the reads into MiXCR, producing one record per CDR3 protein. The sample includes approximately 500,000 distinct CDR3 sequences, over 9% seen only once; the top ten take approximately 10%. Sequencing was done on a sample of PBMCs. The clonotype comes from a human donor in good health (CMV status not recorded). Some clones in this sample may be carry-over from other donors' samples. The J gene is TRBJ1-1, the V gene TRBV7-9; D remains unclear. As DNA, the CDR3 is TGTGCCAGCAGCGGCCCTGTGGGCGGGATTATGAACACTGAAGCTTTCTTT. Protein sequence: CASSGPVGGIMNTEAFF.